This T cell receptor (beta chain) originates from a study of blood T cell repertoires in COVID-19. Assay: immunoSEQ multiplex PCR; the TCRdb copy retains only in-frame clones and omits some. The table includes approximately 70,000 clones, 82% detected once. V lost 2 bases to trimming and J lost 2 bases, with 7 bases between them. The CDR3 runs 13 residues. This clone appeared a few times. Sequencing input: peripheral blood. This sequence originates from a human donor in a cohort sampled during active COVID-19. The chain has TRBV23-1 and TRBJ2-7, with a tentative D call TRBD1 (6 bases). TRBV23-1 carries the ORF label, with uncertain function. The DNA for the CDR3 is TGCGCCAGCAGTCAAGGACAGCCCTACGAGCAGTACTTC. Amino acid sequence: CASSQGQPYEQYF.